The next 24 T cell receptor beta chains were all read from a single sample in a study of T-cell reconstitution after alpha-beta-depleted transplantation in children. Using unique molecular identifiers, the investigators prepared the TCRbeta library. TCRdb reprocessed the PCR reads via MiXCR and lists one record per CDR3 protein. This table has 250,000 to 350,000 distinct CDR3 sequences, about a quarter appearing once. The sample here was PBMCs, mostly from graft donor cells, taken 180 days after TCRalphabeta/CD19-depleted stem cell transplant. The source is a male patient aged 10 to 17 who had a stem cell transplant for acute lymphoblastic leukemia, so the T cells may come from the graft donor.

A remark on this clonotype: A much larger clone lies a single base off, so this may be a read error. The gene calls are TRBV6-1 and TRBJ1-1; D is possibly TRBD1 (6 bases). This CDR3 spans 11 amino acids. From germline, CDR1 is MNHNS and CDR2 SASEGT. V was trimmed by 8 bases and J by 5 bases, leaving 9 bases between them. The CDR3 reads CASGRGTEAFF. The CDR3 DNA sequence: TGTGCCAGCGGGAGGGGGACTGAAGCTTTCTTT.

The gene calls are TRBV5-1 and TRBJ2-1; the D is unclear. There are 17 residues in the CDR3. Germline V lookup: CDR1 SGHRS, CDR2 YFSETQ. Trimming stripped 3 bases from V and 0 bases from J, with 16 bases between. CDR3 in DNA: TGCGCCAGCAGCTACCTAGACCGGACGACCTCCTACAATGAGCAGTTCTTC. Translation gives CASSYLDRTTSYNEQFF.

The J gene is TRBJ2-7, the V gene TRBV20-1, with TRBD2 matching 12 bases. Trimming removed 4 bases from V and 7 bases from J; junction bases left unmatched: 11. Per germline, CDR1 DFQATT and CDR2 SNEGSKA (reference sequence). The CDR3 has 15 residues. The DNA for the CDR3 is TGCAGTGCTATAGCTGTACTAGCGGGAGGTCAAGAGCAGTACTTC. It translates to CSAIAVLAGGQEQYF.

The J gene is TRBJ2-1, the V gene TRBV6-2 or TRBV6-3, with 8 bases matching TRBD1. The CDR3 is 16 amino acids. V gave up 5 bases and J gave up 8 bases; unmatched junction bases: 14. Per germline, CDR1 MNHEY and CDR2 SVGEGT. CDR3 nucleotides: TGTGCCAGCAGTACTGAGGACAGGGAGAATAATGATGAGCAGTTCTTC. Translated, it gives CASSTEDRENNDEQFF.

The chain carries TRBV7-2 and TRBJ2-2; D is perhaps TRBD2 (6 bases). V lost 0 bases and J 4 bases, leaving 15 bases between the germline ends. The CDR3 has 17 amino acids. Germline V gene data show CDR1 as SGHTA and CDR2 as FQGNSA. CDR3 region: CASSLAGRRASTGELFF. In DNA, the CDR3 is TGTGCCAGCAGCTTAGCGGGAAGGAGGGCCTCCACCGGGGAGCTGTTTTTT.

This clonotype was seen only a few times. This chain joins TRBV27 and TRBJ2-3, with D possibly TRBD2 on 6 matching bases. Trimming left V 0 bases short and J 2 bases short, with 12 bases between. There are 16 residues in the CDR3. Germline values: CDR1 MNHEY, CDR2 SMNVEV (reference sequence). Here the CDR3 DNA reads TGTGCCAGCAGTTTATCGGGGGGAGTTTACACAGATACGCAGTATTTT. Amino acid sequence: CASSLSGGVYTDTQYF.

This clonotype came up a few times. The chain combines TRBV28 with TRBJ2-1; TRBD2 aligns across 12 bases. V shed 8 bases and J 7 bases; nucleotides not matched to a gene: 6. CDR1 is MDHEN, CDR2 SYDVKM, per germline. The CDR3 consists of 14 residues. For the CDR3, the DNA is TGTGCCAGCTCCCTAGCGGGAGGGGATAATGAGCAGTTCTTC. It yields the protein CASSLAGGDNEQFF.

V gene TRBV9 combines with J gene TRBJ2-1, with 10 bases identical to TRBD1. V gave up 2 bases and J gave up 2 bases; unmatched junction bases: 1. This CDR3 spans 15 amino acids. The germline gives CDR1 SGDLS, CDR2 YYNGEE. The CDR3 here is CASSVGTGAYNEQFF. The CDR3 nucleotides are TGTGCCAGCAGCGTCGGGACAGGGGCCTACAATGAGCAGTTCTTC. Drawing the rest from reference TRBV9 and TRBJ2-1, the complete variable domain is DSGVTQTPKHLITATGQRVTLRCSPRSGDLSVYWYQQSLDQGLQFLIQYYNGEERAKGNILERFSAQQFPDLHSELNLSSLELGDSALYFCASSVGTGAYNEQFFGPGTRLTVL.

This clonotype was recorded at least ten times. The chain recombines TRBV5-1 with TRBJ2-3, with D perhaps matching TRBD2 (6 bases). The CDR3 contains 15 residues. Germline V CDR1 and CDR2: SGHRS, YFSETQ. Between the trimmed V and J ends, which lost 2 bases and 4 bases, there was a span of 14 bases. The CDR3 nucleotides are TGCGCCAGCAGCTTCAATTCTTGGGGGGCAGATACGCAGTATTTT. The encoded protein is CASSFNSWGADTQYF.

There are a few counts of this clonotype. The rearrangement joins TRBV7-9 to TRBJ2-1, with D perhaps TRBD2 (6 bases). The CDR3 is 14 residues long. Trimming took 3 bases from V and 8 from J, leaving 14 bases between them. Per the germline V gene, CDR1 is SEHNR and CDR2 is FQNEAQ (reference sequence). The CDR3 protein is CASSFTGVGYEQFF. The CDR3 DNA follows: TGTGCCAGCAGCTTTACGGGAGTGGGGTATGAGCAGTTCTTC.

This clonotype was detected only a few times. This chain joins TRBV27 and TRBJ2-7; 7 bases align to TRBD2. Trimming took 2 bases from V and 2 from J; bases not matched to a gene: 6. This CDR3 contains 15 residues. The germline V gene has CDR1 MNHEY and CDR2 SMNVEV (reference sequence). The CDR3 reads CASSLEGTTPYEQYF. The DNA for the CDR3 is TGTGCCAGCAGTTTAGAGGGGACTACACCCTACGAGCAGTACTTC.

The chain couples TRBV7-2 to TRBJ2-5, with D perhaps given as TRBD1 or TRBD2 (5 bases each). This CDR3 is built from 15 residues. The V gene's germline CDR1 is SGHTA and CDR2 FQGNSA. The V and J ends lost 2 bases and 5 bases respectively, with 15 bases between them. The CDR3 bases are TGTGCCAGCAGCTTATGGGGGTTAGAAGGGGAGACCCAGTACTTC. Amino acid sequence: CASSLWGLEGETQYF.

This chain connects TRBV12-3 or TRBV12-4 to TRBJ2-3; D might be TRBD1 (6 bases). This CDR3 is 15 amino acids long. V dropped 6 bases and J dropped 2 bases, with 15 bases sitting between them. The CDR3 nucleotides are TGTGCCAGCAGCCGACCGGGACACCCCACAGATACGCAGTATTTT. Its translation is CASSRPGHPTDTQYF.

This sequence joins TRBV20-1 and TRBJ1-4; 8 bases map to TRBD1. Germline lookup yields CDR1 DFQATT and CDR2 SNEGSKA (reference sequence). This CDR3 comprises 13 residues. With V trimmed by 4 bases and J by 8 bases, 6 bases remained unmatched. The CDR3 region has the DNA TGCAGTGCTAAGGTGACAGGGGTCGAAAAACTGTTTTTT. Protein sequence: CSAKVTGVEKLFF.

This sequence joins TRBV18 and TRBJ2-1, with D possibly being TRBD2 (6 bases). V lost 5 bases and J lost 10, with 12 bases in between. Per germline, CDR1 KGHSH and CDR2 LQKENI. The CDR3 length is 12 residues. CDR3 loop: CASSSTSQEQFF. CDR3 sequence (DNA): TGTGCCAGCTCATCTACTAGCCAGGAGCAGTTCTTC.

This chain joins TRBV4-2 and TRBJ2-1; TRBD2 aligns across 8 bases. V was pared by 0 bases and J by 5 bases, with 6 bases of the junction left unmatched. Germline V gives CDR1 LGHNA, CDR2 YNFKEQ. This CDR3 comprises 16 residues. CDR3 sequence reads: CASSQEVGTSHNEQFF. The CDR3, as DNA: TGTGCCAGCAGCCAAGAGGTGGGGACTAGTCACAATGAGCAGTTCTTC.

This clonotype was observed a few times. This chain links TRBV11-3 with TRBJ1-5, with D possibly being TRBD1 (5 bases). Germline V gene sequence: CDR1 SGHNT, CDR2 YENEEA. The length of the CDR3 is 15 residues. The V end lost 0 bases, the J end lost 7 bases, and 13 bases lay between the germline ends. CDR3 sequence: CASSLDFRAGQPQHF. DNA for the CDR3: TGTGCCAGCAGCTTAGATTTCAGGGCAGGCCAGCCCCAGCATTTT.

This chain uses TRBV25-1 with TRBJ2-5; no clear D gene. The V end was cut by 10 bases, the J end by 2 bases, with 5 bases between. This CDR3 has 10 amino acids. Germline assignment: CDR1 MGHDK and CDR2 SYGVNS. The CDR3 protein is CAIPQETQYF. In nucleotides, the CDR3 is TGTGCCATCCCTCAAGAGACCCAGTACTTC.

Written as DNA, the CDR3 is TGCGCCAGCAACGATCGGCTTACTAGCGGCTTCAATGAGCAGTTCTTC. This codes for CASNDRLTSGFNEQFF. This chain connects TRBV5-1 to TRBJ2-1; 8 bases match TRBD2. Germline trimming cut 6 bases from V and 6 bases from J; bases unmatched to any gene: 14. Germline V CDR1 and CDR2: SGHRS, YFSETQ. The CDR3 length is 16 residues. Filled out from reference TRBV5-1 and TRBJ2-1, the complete variable domain reads KAGVTQTPRYLIKTRGQQVTLSCSPISGHRSVSWYQQTPGQGLQFLFEYFSETQRNKGNFPGRFSGRQFSNSRSEMNVSTLELGDSALYLCASNDRLTSGFNEQFFGPGTRLTVL.

The chain carries TRBV29-1 and TRBJ2-7, with 8 bases fitting TRBD2. The V gene end was trimmed by 7 bases and the J gene end by 4 bases; junction bases not matched to a gene: 9. This CDR3 contains 13 residues. CDR1 SQVTM and CDR2 ANQGSEA come from the germline V gene. The CDR3 is CSAREGASYEQYF. CDR3 bases: TGCAGCGCCCGGGAGGGAGCTTCGTACGAGCAGTACTTC.

The gene calls are TRBV3-1 and TRBJ1-4; the D is unclear. Trimming removed 7 bases from V and 12 bases from J, with 18 bases in between. Germline V gene lookup returns CDR1 LGHDT and CDR2 YNNKEL (reference sequence). The CDR3 is 13 residues long. The chain's CDR3 is CASTLSLGMQLFF. The CDR3 nucleotides are TGTGCCAGCACCTTATCATTAGGCATGCAACTGTTTTTT.

This clonotype was recorded at least ten times. The chain combines TRBV7-3 with TRBJ2-1, with 9 bases matching TRBD2. In germline, CDR1 is SGHTA, CDR2 FQGTGA. The CDR3 length is 15 residues. With 3 bases clipped from V and 7 bases from J, the junction kept 7 bases outside the gene matches. The CDR3 DNA is TGTGCCAGCAGCTTCGCGGGAGGGCCTACTAATGAGCAGTTCTTC. This sequence encodes CASSFAGGPTNEQFF.

This clonotype was counted only a few times. V and J are TRBV2 and TRBJ2-1; 14 bases are shared with TRBD2. Germline CDR1 reads SNHLY; CDR2 reads FYNNEI. The CDR3 runs 17 residues. Losses at the gene ends were 6 bases for V and 9 bases for J; bases not matched to a gene: 13. The CDR3: CASRDGTSGRRNGEQFF. The CDR3 DNA is TGTGCCAGCAGAGACGGGACTAGCGGGAGAAGAAATGGTGAGCAGTTCTTC. The full variable domain, its missing parts supplied by reference TRBV2 and TRBJ2-1, is EPEVTQTPSHQVTQMGQEVILRCVPISNHLYFYWYRQILGQKVEFLVSFYNNEISEKSEIFDDQFSVERPDGSNFTLKIRSTKLEDSAMYFCASRDGTSGRRNGEQFFGPGTRLTVL.

This clonotype has only a few counts. This chain uses TRBV15 with TRBJ2-3; 7 nucleotides match TRBD2. CDR1 LNHNV and CDR2 YYDKDF come from the germline V gene (reference sequence). The CDR3 is 18 residues long. V lost 3 bases to trimming and J lost 3 bases; unmatched junction nucleotides: 15. DNA for the CDR3: TGTGCCACCAGCAGCCGGAGGGGAGCGGGAAAGGGAACAGATACGCAGTATTTT. This encodes CATSSRRGAGKGTDTQYF.